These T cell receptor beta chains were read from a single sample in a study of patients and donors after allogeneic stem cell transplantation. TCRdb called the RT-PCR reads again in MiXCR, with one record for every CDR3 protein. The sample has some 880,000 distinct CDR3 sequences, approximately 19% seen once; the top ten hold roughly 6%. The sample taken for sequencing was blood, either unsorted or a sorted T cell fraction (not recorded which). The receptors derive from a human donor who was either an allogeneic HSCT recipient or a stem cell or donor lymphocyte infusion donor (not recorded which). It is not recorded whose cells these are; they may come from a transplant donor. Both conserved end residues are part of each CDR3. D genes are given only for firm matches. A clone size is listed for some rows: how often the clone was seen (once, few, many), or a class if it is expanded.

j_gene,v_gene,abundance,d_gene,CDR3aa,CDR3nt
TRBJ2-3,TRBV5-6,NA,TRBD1,CASSFGTAGDTQYF,TGTGCCAGCAGCTTCGGGACAGCCGGAGATACGCAGTATTTT
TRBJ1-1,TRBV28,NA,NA,CASSIRAPSEAFF,TGTGCCAGCAGTATCAGGGCCCCCTCTGAAGCTTTCTTT
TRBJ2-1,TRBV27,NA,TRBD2,CASSPTTSGRPDEQFF,TGTGCCAGCAGTCCGACGACTAGCGGGAGACCGGATGAGCAGTTCTTC
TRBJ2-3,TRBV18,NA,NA,CASRLQTGDTQYF,TGTGCCAGCCGCCTTCAGACGGGAGATACGCAGTATTTT
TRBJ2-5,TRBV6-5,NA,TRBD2,CASSYGTSDETQYF,TGTGCCAGCAGTTACGGGACTAGTGATGAGACCCAGTACTTC
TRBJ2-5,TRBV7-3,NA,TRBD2,CASSPGGRTQETQYF,TGTGCCAGCAGCCCGGGAGGCCGAACCCAAGAGACCCAGTACTTC
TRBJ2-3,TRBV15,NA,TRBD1,CATSPRTGETDTQYF,TGTGCCACCAGCCCACGGACAGGGGAGACAGATACGCAGTATTTT
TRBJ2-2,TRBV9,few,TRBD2,CASSPGSGGRNTGELFF,TGTGCCAGCAGCCCCGGGAGCGGGGGGCGAAACACCGGGGAGCTGTTTTTT
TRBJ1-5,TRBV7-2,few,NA,CASSFQVSNQPQHF,TGTGCCAGCAGCTTTCAGGTTAGCAATCAGCCCCAGCATTTT
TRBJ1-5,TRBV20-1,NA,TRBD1,CSARAGTAPYSNQPQHF,TGCAGTGCTAGAGCAGGGACAGCCCCTTATAGCAATCAGCCCCAGCATTTT
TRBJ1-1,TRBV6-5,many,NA,CASKGGNTEAFF,TGTGCCAGCAAGGGGGGGAACACTGAAGCTTTCTTT
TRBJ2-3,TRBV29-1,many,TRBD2,CSLPLAGGSTQYF,TGCAGCCTCCCACTAGCGGGGGGGAGTACGCAGTATTTT
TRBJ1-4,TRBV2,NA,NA,CASTRGSTNEKLFF,TGTGCCAGCACTCGGGGGTCGACTAATGAAAAACTGTTTTTT
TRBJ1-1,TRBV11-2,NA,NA,CASSINSEAFF,TGTGCCAGCAGCATAAATAGTGAAGCTTTCTTT
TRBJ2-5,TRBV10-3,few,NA,CAIRDVGQETQYF,TGTGCCATCAGGGACGTCGGACAAGAGACCCAGTACTTC
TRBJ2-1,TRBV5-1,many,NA,CASSLDGYSYNEQFF,TGCGCCAGCAGCTTGGACGGATACTCCTACAATGAGCAGTTCTTC
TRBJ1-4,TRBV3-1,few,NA,CASSQDPFGKLFF,TGTGCCAGCAGCCAAGATCCGTTTGGGAAACTGTTTTTT
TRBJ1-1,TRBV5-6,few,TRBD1,CASSWGQGSEAFF,TGTGCCAGCAGCTGGGGACAGGGGAGTGAAGCTTTCTTT
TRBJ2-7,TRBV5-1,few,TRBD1,CASSGSTGTVFYEQYF,TGCGCCAGCAGCGGAAGCACCGGGACAGTCTTCTACGAGCAGTACTTC
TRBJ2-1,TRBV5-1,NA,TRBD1,CASSSTGLSYNEQFF,TGCGCCAGCAGCTCGACAGGGCTCTCCTACAATGAGCAGTTCTTC
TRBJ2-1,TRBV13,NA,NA,CATRSGVVPYNEQFF,TGTGCCACCCGCTCGGGGGTAGTGCCCTACAATGAGCAGTTCTTC
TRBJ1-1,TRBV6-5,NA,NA,CASSYWLGAGEAFF,TGTGCCAGCAGTTACTGGCTAGGGGCGGGTGAAGCTTTCTTT
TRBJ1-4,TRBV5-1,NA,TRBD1,CASSTGQLNEKLFF,TGCGCCAGCAGCACGGGACAGTTAAATGAAAAACTGTTTTTT
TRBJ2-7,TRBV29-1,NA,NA,CSVGDYYEQYF,TGCAGCGTTGGAGACTATTACGAGCAGTACTTC
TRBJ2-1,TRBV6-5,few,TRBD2,CASSYSRGGSGSNEQFF,TGTGCCAGCAGTTACTCCCGGGGGGGTAGCGGGAGCAATGAGCAGTTCTTC
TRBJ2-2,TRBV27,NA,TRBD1,CASSRGTGGTNTGELFF,TGTGCCAGCAGCCGGGGGACAGGGGGGACAAACACCGGGGAGCTGTTTTTT
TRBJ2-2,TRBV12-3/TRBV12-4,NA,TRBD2,CASRHRLAPNTGELFF,TGTGCCAGCAGGCATAGACTAGCGCCGAACACCGGGGAGCTGTTTTTT
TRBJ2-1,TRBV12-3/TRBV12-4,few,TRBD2,CASSPRESYNEQFF,TGTGCCAGCAGTCCGCGGGAGTCCTACAATGAGCAGTTCTTC
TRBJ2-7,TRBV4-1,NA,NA,CASSDRKGEYEQYF,TGCGCCAGCAGCGACAGGAAGGGAGAGTACGAGCAGTACTTC
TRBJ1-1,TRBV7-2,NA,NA,CASTRGGKTEAFF,TGTGCCAGCACTCGGGGGGGGAAGACTGAAGCTTTCTTT
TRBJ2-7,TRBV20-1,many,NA,CSARDRGDEQYF,TGCAGTGCTAGAGATAGGGGAGACGAGCAGTACTTC
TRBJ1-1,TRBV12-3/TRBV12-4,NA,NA,CASSPGGWNTEAFF,TGTGCCAGCAGCCCGGGGGGTTGGAACACTGAAGCTTTCTTT
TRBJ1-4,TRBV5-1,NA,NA,CASSRQRGGASNEKLFF,TGCGCCAGCAGCCGCCAGCGAGGTGGGGCGTCGAATGAAAAACTGTTTTTT
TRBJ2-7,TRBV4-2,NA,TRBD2,CASSQPGLAGVEYEQYF,TGTGCCAGCAGCCAACCGGGACTAGCGGGAGTCGAGTACGAGCAGTACTTC
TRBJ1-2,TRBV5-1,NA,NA,CASSQGVVWDGYTF,TGCGCCAGCAGCCAGGGTGTTGTTTGGGATGGCTACACCTTC
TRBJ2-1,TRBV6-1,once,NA,CASKGFMFDEQFF,TGTGCCAGCAAGGGTTTTATGTTTGATGAGCAGTTCTTC
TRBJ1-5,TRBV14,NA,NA,CASSQPAPDRPQHF,TGTGCCAGCAGCCAACCTGCCCCCGATCGGCCCCAGCATTTT
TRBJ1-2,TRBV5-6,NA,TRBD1,CASSSQGVIENHYGYTF,TGTGCCAGCAGCTCGCAGGGGGTAATAGAAAACCACTATGGCTACACCTTC
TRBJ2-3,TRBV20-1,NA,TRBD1,CSAPGQGRNTQYF,TGCAGTGCACCGGGACAGGGGCGAAATACGCAGTATTTT
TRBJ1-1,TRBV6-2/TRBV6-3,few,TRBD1,CASSYSGQIMNTEAFF,TGTGCCAGCAGTTACTCGGGACAGATAATGAACACTGAAGCTTTCTTT
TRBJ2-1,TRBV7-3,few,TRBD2,CASSQGLASEQFF,TGTGCCAGCAGCCAAGGACTAGCCAGTGAGCAGTTCTTC
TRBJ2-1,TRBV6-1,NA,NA,CASSTGVDNYNEQFF,TGTGCCAGCAGCACCGGGGTGGACAACTACAATGAGCAGTTCTTC